This T cell receptor (beta chain) derives from a study of PD-1 blockade in classical Hodgkin lymphoma. Across the whole study: Intravenous delivery of nivolumab at 3 mg/kg to patients occurred every 2 weeks.

TCRdb's copy holds only in-frame clones and misses some; the assay was immunoSEQ multiplex PCR. Of tens of thousands of clones detected, 87% appear once; the ten largest clones hold approximately 10%. The CDR3 totals 19 residues. CDR1 is LGHNA and CDR2 is YSLEER in the germline V gene. V gave up 0 bases and J gave up 5 bases; unmatched junction bases: 13. This clone was detected only a few times. Each patient relapsed following autologous stem cell transplantation, and prior brentuximab vedotin exposure differed. The clonotype comes from a human donor with classical Hodgkin lymphoma. Sequences were derived from peripheral blood mononuclear cells (PBMCs), sampled at baseline. J is TRBJ2-3 and V is TRBV4-3, with TRBD2 matching over 11 bases. CDR3 sequence reads: CASSQDPPLLAGAVDTQYF. The CDR3 nucleotides are TGCGCCAGCAGCCAAGATCCCCCTCTACTAGCGGGAGCTGTAGATACGCAGTATTTT.